Listed here is a single T cell receptor beta chain. The sample belongs to a study of T cells in Graves' hyperthyroidism and ophthalmopathy. This CDR3 is built from 14 residues. From germline, CDR1 is DFQATT and CDR2 SNEGSKA (reference sequence). V shed 1 base and J shed 1 base, with 8 bases lying between them. The study enrolled patients aged 18 to 65 with newly diagnosed hyperthyroidism of under 2 months' duration. Authors of the study amplified TCR beta CDR3 regions from RNA transcripts. HTBI primers drove first-round RT-PCR of the TCR CDR3. Each CDR3 protein is one row after TCRdb ran MiXCR on the multiplex PCR reads. The sample comprises a few hundred thousand distinct CDR3 sequences, roughly 46% of which are singletons, and around 7.7% rests with the top ten.

The specimen was peripheral blood or thyroid tissue (not recorded which). The V gene is TRBV20-1, the J gene TRBJ2-1; D is unclear. The sequence was obtained from a woman aged 18 to 35 with Graves' hyperthyroidism. CDR3: CSARVARSYNEQFF. The CDR3 DNA reads as TGCAGTGCTAGAGTTGCTCGGTCCTACAATGAGCAGTTCTTC.